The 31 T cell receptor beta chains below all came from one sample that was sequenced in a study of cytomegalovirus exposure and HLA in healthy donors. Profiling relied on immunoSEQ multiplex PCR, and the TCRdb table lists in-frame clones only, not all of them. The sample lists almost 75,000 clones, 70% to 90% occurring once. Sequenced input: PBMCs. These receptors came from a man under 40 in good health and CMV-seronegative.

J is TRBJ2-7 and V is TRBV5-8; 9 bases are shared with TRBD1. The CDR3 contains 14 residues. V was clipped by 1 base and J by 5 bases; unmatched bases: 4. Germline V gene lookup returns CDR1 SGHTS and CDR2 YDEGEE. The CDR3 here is CASSLRDRVNEQYV. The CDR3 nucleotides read TGTGCCAGCAGCTTGCGGGACAGGGTGAACGAGCAGTACGTC.

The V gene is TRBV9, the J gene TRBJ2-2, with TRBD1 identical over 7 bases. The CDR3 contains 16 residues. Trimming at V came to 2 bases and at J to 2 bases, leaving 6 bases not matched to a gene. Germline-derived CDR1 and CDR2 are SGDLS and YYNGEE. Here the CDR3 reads CASSVPRGPNTGELFF. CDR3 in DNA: TGTGCCAGCAGCGTTCCGAGGGGGCCCAACACCGGGGAGCTGTTTTTT.

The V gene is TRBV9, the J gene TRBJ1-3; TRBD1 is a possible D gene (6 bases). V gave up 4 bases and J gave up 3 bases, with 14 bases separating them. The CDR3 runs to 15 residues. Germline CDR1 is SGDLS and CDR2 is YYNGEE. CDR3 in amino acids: CASSPQGFGGNTIYF. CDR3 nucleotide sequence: TGTGCCAGCAGCCCTCAGGGGTTTGGTGGAAACACCATATATTTT.

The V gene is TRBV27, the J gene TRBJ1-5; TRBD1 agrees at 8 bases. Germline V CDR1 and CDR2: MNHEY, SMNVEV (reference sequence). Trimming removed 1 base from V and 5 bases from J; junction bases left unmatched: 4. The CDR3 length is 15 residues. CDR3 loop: CASSLLAGGYQPQHF. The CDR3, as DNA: TGTGCCAGCAGTTTATTAGCAGGGGGCTATCAGCCCCAGCATTTT.

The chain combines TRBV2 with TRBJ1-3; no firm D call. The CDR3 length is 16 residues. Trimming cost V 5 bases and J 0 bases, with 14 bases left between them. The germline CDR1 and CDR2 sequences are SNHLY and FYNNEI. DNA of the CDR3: TGTGCCAGCAGTCGGGAGACCGTCAGCTCTGGAAACACCATATATTTT. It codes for CASSRETVSSGNTIYF.

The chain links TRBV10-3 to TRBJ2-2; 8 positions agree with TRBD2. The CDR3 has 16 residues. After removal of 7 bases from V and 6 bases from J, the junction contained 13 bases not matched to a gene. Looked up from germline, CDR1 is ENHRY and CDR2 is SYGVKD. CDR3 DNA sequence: TGTGCCATCAATACTCCCATCGGGGGGGACCCCGGGGAGCTGTTTTTT. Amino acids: CAINTPIGGDPGELFF.

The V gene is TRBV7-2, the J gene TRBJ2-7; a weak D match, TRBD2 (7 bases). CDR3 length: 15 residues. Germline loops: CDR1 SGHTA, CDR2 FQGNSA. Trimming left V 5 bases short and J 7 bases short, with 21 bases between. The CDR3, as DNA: TGTGCCAGCAGCCTCTGGGGGGGGCTTAGCGGGGAGCAGTACTTC. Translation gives CASSLWGGLSGEQYF. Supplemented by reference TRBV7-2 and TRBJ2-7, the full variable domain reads GAGVSQSPSNKVTEKGKDVELRCDPISGHTALYWYRQSLGQGLEFLIYFQGNSAPDKSGLPSDRFSAERTGGSVSTLTIQRTQQEDSAVYLCASSLWGGLSGEQYFGPGTRLTVT.

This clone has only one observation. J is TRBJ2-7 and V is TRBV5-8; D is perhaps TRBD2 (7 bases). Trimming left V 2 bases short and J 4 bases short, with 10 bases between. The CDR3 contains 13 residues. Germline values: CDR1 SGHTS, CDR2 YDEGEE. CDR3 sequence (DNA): TGTGCCAGCAGCTTAAAGGGGGGGTACGAGCAGTACTTC. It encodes CASSLKGGYEQYF. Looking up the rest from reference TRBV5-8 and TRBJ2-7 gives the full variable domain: EAGVTQSPTHLIKTRGQQATLRCSPISGHTSVYWYQQALGLGLQFLLWYDEGEERNRGNFPPRFSGRQFPNYSSELNVNALELEDSALYLCASSLKGGYEQYFGPGTRLTVT.

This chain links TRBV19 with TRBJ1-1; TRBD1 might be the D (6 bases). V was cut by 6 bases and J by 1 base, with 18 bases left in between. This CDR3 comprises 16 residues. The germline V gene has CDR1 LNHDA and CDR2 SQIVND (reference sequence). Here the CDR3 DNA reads TGTGCCAGTAGGGCCTCGGACAGCCGGGGGAACACTGAAGCTTTCTTT. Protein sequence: CASRASDSRGNTEAFF.

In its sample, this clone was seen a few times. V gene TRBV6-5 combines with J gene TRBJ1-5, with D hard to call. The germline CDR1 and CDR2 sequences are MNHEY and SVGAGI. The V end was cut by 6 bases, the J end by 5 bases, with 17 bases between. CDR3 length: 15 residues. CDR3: CASSPPGEGDQPQHF. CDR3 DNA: TGTGCCAGCAGCCCTCCTGGAGAGGGTGATCAGCCCCAGCATTTT.

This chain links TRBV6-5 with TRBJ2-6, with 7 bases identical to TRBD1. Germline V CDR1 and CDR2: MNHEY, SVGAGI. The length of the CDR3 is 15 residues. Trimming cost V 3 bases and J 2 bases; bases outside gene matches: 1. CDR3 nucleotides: TGTGCCAGCAGTTATAGGGGGCCTGGGGCCAACGTCCTGACTTTC. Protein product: CASSYRGPGANVLTF.

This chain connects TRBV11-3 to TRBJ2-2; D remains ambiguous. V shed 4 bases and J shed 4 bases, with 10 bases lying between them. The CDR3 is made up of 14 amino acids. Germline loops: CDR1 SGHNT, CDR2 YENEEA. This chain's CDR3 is CASSSQGGTGELFF. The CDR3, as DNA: TGTGCCAGCAGCTCACAAGGCGGCACCGGGGAGCTGTTTTTT.

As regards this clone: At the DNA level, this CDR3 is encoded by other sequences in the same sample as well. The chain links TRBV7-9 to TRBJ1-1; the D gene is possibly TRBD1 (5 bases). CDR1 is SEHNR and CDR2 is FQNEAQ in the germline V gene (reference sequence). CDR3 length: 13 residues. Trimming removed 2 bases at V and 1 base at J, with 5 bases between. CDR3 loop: CASSLQGNTEAFF. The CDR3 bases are TGTGCCAGCAGCTTACAGGGGAACACTGAAGCTTTCTTT.

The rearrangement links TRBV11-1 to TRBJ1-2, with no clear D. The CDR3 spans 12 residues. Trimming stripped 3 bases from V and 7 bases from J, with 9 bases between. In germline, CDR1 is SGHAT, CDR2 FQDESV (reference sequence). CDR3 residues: CASSFSGGGYTF. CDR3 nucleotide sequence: TGTGCCAGCAGCTTTTCCGGAGGTGGCTACACCTTC.

Here the CDR3 reads CASSTSGTGSEQYF. The CDR3 coding sequence is TGTGCCAGCAGTACTTCCGGGACAGGGTCCGAGCAGTACTTC. This chain connects TRBV6-5 to TRBJ2-7; 9 nucleotides line up with TRBD1. The length of the CDR3 is 14 residues. J was trimmed by 6 bases and V by 5 bases; bases with no gene match: 8. Germline loops: CDR1 MNHEY, CDR2 SVGAGI.

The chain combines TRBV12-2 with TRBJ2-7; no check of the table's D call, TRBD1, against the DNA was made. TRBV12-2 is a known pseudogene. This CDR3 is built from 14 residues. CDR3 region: CASRLKTGTYEQYF. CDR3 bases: TGTGCAAGTCGCTTAAAGACAGGGACCTACGAGCAGTACTTC.

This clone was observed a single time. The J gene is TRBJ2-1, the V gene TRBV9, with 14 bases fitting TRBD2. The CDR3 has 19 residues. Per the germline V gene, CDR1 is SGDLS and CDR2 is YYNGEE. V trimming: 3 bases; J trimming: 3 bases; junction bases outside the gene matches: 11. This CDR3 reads CASSATGTSGGGHYNEQFF. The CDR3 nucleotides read TGTGCCAGCAGCGCCACCGGGACTAGCGGGGGAGGGCACTACAATGAGCAGTTCTTC.

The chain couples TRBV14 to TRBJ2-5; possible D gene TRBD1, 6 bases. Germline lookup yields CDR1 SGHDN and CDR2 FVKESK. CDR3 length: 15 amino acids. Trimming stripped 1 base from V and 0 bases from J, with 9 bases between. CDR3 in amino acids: CASSQARDNQETQYF. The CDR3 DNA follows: TGTGCCAGCAGCCAAGCCCGGGACAACCAAGAGACCCAGTACTTC.

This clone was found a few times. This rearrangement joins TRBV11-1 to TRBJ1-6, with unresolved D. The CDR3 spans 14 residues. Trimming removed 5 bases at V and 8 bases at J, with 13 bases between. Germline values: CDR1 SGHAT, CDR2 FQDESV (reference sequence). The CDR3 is CASSLRRTDSPLHF. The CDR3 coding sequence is TGTGCCAGCAGCCTAAGGAGGACGGATTCACCCCTCCACTTT. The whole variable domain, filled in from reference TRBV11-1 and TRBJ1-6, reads EAEVAQSPRYKITEKSQAVAFWCDPISGHATLYWYRQILGQGPELLVQFQDESVVDDSQLPKDRFSAERLKGVDSTLKIQPAELGDSAMYLCASSLRRTDSPLHFGNGTRLTVT.

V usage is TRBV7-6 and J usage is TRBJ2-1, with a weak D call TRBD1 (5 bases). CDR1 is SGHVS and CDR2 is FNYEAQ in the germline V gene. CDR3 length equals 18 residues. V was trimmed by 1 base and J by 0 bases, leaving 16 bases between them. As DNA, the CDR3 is TGTGCCAGCAGCTTAGTCACAGGCGTAGCTAGCTCCTACAATGAGCAGTTCTTC. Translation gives CASSLVTGVASSYNEQFF.

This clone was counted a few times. The CDR3 spells CATSPGGLSTDTQYF. In nucleotides, the CDR3 is TGTGCCACCTCCCCGGGCGGGCTCAGCACAGATACGCAGTATTTT. V usage is TRBV15 and J usage is TRBJ2-3; D might be TRBD2 (5 bases). V was cut by 8 bases and J by 0 bases, with 15 bases left in between. This CDR3 comprises 15 residues. The germline CDR1 and CDR2 sequences are LNHNV and YYDKDF (reference sequence).

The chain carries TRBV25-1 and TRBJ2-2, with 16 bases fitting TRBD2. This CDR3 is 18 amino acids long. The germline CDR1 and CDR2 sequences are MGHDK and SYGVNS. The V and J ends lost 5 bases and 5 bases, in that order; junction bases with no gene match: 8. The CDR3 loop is CASSPGTSGRVRTGELFF. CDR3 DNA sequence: TGTGCCAGCAGTCCTGGGACTAGCGGGAGGGTTAGGACCGGGGAGCTGTTTTTT.

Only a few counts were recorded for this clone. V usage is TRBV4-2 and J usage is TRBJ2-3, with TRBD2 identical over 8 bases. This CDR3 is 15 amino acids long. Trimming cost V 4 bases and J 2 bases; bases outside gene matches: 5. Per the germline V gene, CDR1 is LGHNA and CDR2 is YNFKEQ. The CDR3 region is CASSPISGDTDTQYF. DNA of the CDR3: TGTGCCAGCAGCCCAATTAGCGGGGACACAGATACGCAGTATTTT.

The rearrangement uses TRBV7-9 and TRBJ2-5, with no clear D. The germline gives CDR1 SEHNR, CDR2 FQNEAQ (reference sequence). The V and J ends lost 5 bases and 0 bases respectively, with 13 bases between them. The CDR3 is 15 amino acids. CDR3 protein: CASSLGVGYQETQYF. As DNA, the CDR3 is TGTGCCAGCAGCCTCGGCGTCGGGTACCAAGAGACCCAGTACTTC.

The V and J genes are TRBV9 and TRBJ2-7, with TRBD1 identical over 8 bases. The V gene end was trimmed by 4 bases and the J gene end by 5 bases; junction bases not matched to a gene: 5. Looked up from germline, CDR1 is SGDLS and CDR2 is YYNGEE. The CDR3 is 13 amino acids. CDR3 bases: TGTGCCAGCAGCCATAACAGGGGGGACGAGCAGTACGTC. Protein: CASSHNRGDEQYV.

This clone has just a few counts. CDR3 in DNA: TGTGCCAGCAGGTACTACGGAGATACGCAGTATTTT. Protein sequence: CASRYYGDTQYF. This sequence joins TRBV28 and TRBJ2-3, with D uncertain. CDR1 and CDR2 from the germline V gene are MDHEN and SYDVKM. V lost 6 bases to trimming and J lost 5 bases, with 9 bases between them. The CDR3 runs 12 residues.

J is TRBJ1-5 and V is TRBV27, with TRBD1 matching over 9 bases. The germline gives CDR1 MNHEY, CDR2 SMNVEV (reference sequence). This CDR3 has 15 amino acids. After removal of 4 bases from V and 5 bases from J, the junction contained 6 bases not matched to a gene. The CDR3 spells CASSSSGTGYQPQHF. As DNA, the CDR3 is TGTGCCAGCAGTTCCTCCGGGACAGGGTATCAGCCCCAGCATTTT.

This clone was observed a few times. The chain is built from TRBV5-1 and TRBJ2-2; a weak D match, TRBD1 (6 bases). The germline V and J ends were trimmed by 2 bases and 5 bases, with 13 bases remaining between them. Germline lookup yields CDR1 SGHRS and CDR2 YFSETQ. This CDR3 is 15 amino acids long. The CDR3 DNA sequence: TGCGCCAGCAGCTTCTGGGGGCGCCGGACCGGGGAGCTGTTTTTT. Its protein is CASSFWGRRTGELFF.

CDR3 nucleotides: TGTGCCAGCAGCTTAAAACTAGCGGAAGGTTTATCCTACAATGAGCAGTTCTTC. It yields the protein CASSLKLAEGLSYNEQFF. This chain uses TRBV13 with TRBJ2-1, with TRBD2 matching over 8 bases. This CDR3 is 18 amino acids long. The V segment lost 2 bases and the J segment 1 base; nucleotides outside the gene matches: 10. The V gene's germline CDR1 is PRHDT and CDR2 FYEKMQ (reference sequence). The entire variable domain, with the rest obtained from reference TRBV13 and TRBJ2-1, is as follows: AAGVIQSPRHLIKEKRETATLKCYPIPRHDTVYWYQQGPGQDPQFLISFYEKMQSDKGSIPDRFSAQQFSDYHSELNMSSLELGDSALYFCASSLKLAEGLSYNEQFFGPGTRLTVL.

CDR3 protein: CASNPSGQGAFLGTEAFF. The CDR3 nucleotides are TGTGCCAGCAACCCATCTGGACAGGGGGCTTTCCTGGGGACTGAAGCTTTCTTT. The V call is TRBV7-9, the J call TRBJ1-1, with 11 bases fitting TRBD1. The V and J ends lost 7 bases and 5 bases, in that order; junction bases with no gene match: 18. The CDR3 has 18 amino acids. CDR1 is SEHNR, CDR2 FQNEAQ, per germline (reference sequence).

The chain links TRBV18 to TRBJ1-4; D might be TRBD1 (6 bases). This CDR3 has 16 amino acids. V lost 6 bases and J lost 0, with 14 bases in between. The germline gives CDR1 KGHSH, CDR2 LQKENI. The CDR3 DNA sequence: TGTGCCAGCTCCGAGCGGACAGCCGCAACTAATGAAAAACTGTTTTTT. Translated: CASSERTAATNEKLFF.